The sample holds many counts of the clone carrying this TCR beta chain. The sample comes from a study of T cells in Graves' hyperthyroidism and ophthalmopathy. CDR1 is MDHEN, CDR2 SYDVKM, per germline. Trimming at V came to 6 bases and at J to 4 bases, leaving 9 bases not matched to a gene. The CDR3 is made up of 14 amino acids. RNA transcripts were the template for amplifying TCR beta CDR3 regions. HTBI primers were used for first-round RT-PCR of the TCR CDR3. TCRdb passed the multiplex PCR reads through MiXCR, listing each CDR3 protein once. Of under 800,000 distinct CDR3 sequences in the sample, 11% to 15% are singletons; the top ten hold roughly 10%. Any patient presenting with uncontrolled infection, other autoimmune disease, pregnancy or lactation was left out. Clinical symptoms, serum thyroxine, TRAb, thyroid ultrasound and orbital computed tomography established diagnosis.

Sample: blood. This sequence was found in a woman younger than 30 with Graves' hyperthyroidism. V gene TRBV28 combines with J gene TRBJ2-7, with 7 bases aligning to TRBD1. Written as DNA, the CDR3 is TGTGCCAGCAGCCAGAGGGACAGCCGTTACGAGCAGTACTTC. It is translated as CASSQRDSRYEQYF.